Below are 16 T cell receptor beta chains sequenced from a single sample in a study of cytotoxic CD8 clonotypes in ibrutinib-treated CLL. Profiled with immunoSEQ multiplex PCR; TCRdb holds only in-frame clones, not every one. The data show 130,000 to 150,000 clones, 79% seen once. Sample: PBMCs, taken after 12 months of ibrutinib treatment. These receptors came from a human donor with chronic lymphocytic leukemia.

For the CDR3, the DNA is TGTGCCAGCATACGGGGGGTGAGCACAGATACGCAGTATTTT. This codes for CASIRGVSTDTQYF. V is TRBV5-6 and J is TRBJ2-3; the match to TRBD2 covers 7 bases. V shed 6 bases, J shed 0 bases, and the junction held 4 bases outside the gene matches. Germline V CDR1 and CDR2: SGHDT, YYEEEE. CDR3 length equals 14 residues.

The CDR3 coding sequence is TGTGCCACCAGCAGAGGGACAGGGGATCAAAGACAAGAGACCCAGTACTTC. Encoded protein: CATSRGTGDQRQETQYF. The V and J genes are TRBV15 and TRBJ2-5; TRBD1 agrees at 9 bases. This CDR3 comprises 17 residues. CDR1 is LNHNV, CDR2 YYDKDF, per germline (reference sequence). V was clipped by 1 base and J by 2 bases; unmatched bases: 8. Combining the CDR3 with reference TRBV15 and TRBJ2-5 gives the whole variable domain DAMVIQNPRYQVTQFGKPVTLSCSQTLNHNVMYWYQQKSSQAPKLLFHYYDKDFNNEADTPDNFQSRRPNTSFCFLDIRSPGLGDTAMYLCATSRGTGDQRQETQYFGPGTRLLVL.

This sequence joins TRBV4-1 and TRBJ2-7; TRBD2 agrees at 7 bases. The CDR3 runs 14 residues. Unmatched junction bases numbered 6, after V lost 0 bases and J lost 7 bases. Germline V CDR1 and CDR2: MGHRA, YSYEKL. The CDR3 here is CASSQDWRAGEQYF. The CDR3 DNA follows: TGCGCCAGCAGCCAAGATTGGAGAGCGGGGGAGCAGTACTTC.

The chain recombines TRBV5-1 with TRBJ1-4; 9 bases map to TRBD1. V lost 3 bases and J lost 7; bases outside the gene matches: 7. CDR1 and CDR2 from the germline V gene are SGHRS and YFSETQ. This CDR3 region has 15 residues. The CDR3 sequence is CASSSQQGAGEKLFF. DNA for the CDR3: TGCGCCAGCAGCTCCCAACAGGGGGCAGGTGAAAAACTGTTTTTT.

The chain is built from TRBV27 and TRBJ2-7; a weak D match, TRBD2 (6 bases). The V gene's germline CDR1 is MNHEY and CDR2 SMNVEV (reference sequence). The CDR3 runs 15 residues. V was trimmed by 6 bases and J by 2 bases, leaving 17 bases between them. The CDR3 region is CASSPLGTGTYEQYF. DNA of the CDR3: TGTGCCAGCAGCCCCCTAGGGACTGGGACCTACGAGCAGTACTTC.

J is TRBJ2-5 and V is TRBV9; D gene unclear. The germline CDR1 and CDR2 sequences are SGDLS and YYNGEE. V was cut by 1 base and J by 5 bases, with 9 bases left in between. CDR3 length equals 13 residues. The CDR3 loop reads CASSVPGAETQYF. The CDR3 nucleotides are TGTGCCAGCAGCGTACCAGGTGCGGAGACCCAGTACTTC.

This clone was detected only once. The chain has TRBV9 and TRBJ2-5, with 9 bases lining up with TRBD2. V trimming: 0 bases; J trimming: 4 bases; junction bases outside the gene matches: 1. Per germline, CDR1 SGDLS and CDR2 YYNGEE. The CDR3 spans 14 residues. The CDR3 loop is CASSVAGLAETQYF. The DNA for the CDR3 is TGTGCCAGCAGCGTAGCGGGACTAGCAGAGACCCAGTACTTC.

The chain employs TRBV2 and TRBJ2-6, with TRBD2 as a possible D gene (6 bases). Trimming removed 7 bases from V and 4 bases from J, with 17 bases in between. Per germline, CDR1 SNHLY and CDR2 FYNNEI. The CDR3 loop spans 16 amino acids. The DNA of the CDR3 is TGTGCCAGCATGGGGGGTTTAGGTCGAGGGGCCAACGTCCTGACTTTC. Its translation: CASMGGLGRGANVLTF.

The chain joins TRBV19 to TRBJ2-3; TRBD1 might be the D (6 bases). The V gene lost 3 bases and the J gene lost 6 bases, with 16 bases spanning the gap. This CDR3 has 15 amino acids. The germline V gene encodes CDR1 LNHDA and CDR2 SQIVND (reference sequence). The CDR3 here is CASSILDRGSDTQYF. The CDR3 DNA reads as TGTGCCAGTAGTATTCTGGACAGAGGTAGTGATACGCAGTATTTT.

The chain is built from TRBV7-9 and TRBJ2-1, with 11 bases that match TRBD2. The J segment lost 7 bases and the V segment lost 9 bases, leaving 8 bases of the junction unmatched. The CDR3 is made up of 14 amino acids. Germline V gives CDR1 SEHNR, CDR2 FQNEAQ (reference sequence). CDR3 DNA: TGTGCCAGTTCACTAGCGGGAGAGTGGAATGAGCAGTTCTTC. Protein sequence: CASSLAGEWNEQFF.

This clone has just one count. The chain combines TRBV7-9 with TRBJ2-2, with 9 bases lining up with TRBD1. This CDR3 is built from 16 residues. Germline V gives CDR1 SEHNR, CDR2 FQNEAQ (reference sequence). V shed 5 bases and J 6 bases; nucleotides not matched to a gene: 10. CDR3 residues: CASSLAHRGRPGELFF. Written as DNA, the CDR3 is TGTGCCAGCAGCCTTGCCCACAGGGGGCGCCCCGGGGAGCTGTTTTTT.

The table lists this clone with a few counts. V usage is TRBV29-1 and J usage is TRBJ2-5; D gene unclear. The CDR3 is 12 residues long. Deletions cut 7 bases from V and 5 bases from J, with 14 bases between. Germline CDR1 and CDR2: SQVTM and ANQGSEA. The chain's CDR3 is CSGGPGVETQYF. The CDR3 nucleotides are TGCAGCGGCGGACCCGGAGTGGAGACCCAGTACTTC.

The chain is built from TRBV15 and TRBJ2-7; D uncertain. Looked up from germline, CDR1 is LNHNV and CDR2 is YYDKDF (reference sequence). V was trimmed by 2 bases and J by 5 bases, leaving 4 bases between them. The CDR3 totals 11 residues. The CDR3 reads CATSRKDEQYF. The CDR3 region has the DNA TGTGCCACCAGCAGAAAAGACGAGCAGTACTTC.

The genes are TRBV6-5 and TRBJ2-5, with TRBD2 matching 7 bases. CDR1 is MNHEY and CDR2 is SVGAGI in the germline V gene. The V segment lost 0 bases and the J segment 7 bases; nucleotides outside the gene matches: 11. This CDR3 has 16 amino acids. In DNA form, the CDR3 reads TGTGCCAGCAGTTACTCGATGTCTAGCGGTCTCAGGACCCAGTACTTC. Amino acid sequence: CASSYSMSSGLRTQYF.

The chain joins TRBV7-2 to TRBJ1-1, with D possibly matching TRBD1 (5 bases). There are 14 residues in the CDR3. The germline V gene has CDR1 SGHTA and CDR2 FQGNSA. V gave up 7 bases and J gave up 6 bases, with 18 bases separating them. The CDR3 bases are TGTGCCAGCATCTACCCAGGGAAATGGGCTGAAGCTTTCTTT. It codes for CASIYPGKWAEAFF.

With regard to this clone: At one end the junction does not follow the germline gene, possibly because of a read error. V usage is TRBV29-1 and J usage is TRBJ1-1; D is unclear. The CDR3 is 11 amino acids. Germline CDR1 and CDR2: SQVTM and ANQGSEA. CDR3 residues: CSIDVYSEAFF. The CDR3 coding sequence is TGCAGCATTGATGTTTACTCTGAAGCTTTCTTT.